Reported below is one TCR beta chain. The data were taken from a study of blood T cell repertoires in COVID-19. Study at large: Sample material is recorded as cDNA or gDNA derived from T cells, B-cell-depleted T cells, or PBMCs.

The CDR3 spans 15 residues. CDR1 MNHEY and CDR2 SVGAGI come from the germline V gene. V trimming: 4 bases; J trimming: 4 bases; junction bases outside the gene matches: 8. Original handling: From reference gene primer amplification, estimates of nucleated cell counts were derived. Assay used: immunoSEQ multiplex PCR; TCRdb lists only in-frame clones, some missing. The V and J calls and clone size come from that table; D and trimming were worked out from the DNA. The sample lists just over 250,000 clones; 88% were seen once. The sample was peripheral blood. The sequence came from a woman aged 70 to 79 with COVID-19, enrolled during active disease. This chain uses TRBV6-5 with TRBJ2-7, with 9 bases identical to TRBD1. The CDR3 protein is CASSSLGQGYYEQYF. The CDR3, as DNA: TGTGCCAGCAGTTCATTGGGACAGGGTTATTACGAGCAGTACTTC.